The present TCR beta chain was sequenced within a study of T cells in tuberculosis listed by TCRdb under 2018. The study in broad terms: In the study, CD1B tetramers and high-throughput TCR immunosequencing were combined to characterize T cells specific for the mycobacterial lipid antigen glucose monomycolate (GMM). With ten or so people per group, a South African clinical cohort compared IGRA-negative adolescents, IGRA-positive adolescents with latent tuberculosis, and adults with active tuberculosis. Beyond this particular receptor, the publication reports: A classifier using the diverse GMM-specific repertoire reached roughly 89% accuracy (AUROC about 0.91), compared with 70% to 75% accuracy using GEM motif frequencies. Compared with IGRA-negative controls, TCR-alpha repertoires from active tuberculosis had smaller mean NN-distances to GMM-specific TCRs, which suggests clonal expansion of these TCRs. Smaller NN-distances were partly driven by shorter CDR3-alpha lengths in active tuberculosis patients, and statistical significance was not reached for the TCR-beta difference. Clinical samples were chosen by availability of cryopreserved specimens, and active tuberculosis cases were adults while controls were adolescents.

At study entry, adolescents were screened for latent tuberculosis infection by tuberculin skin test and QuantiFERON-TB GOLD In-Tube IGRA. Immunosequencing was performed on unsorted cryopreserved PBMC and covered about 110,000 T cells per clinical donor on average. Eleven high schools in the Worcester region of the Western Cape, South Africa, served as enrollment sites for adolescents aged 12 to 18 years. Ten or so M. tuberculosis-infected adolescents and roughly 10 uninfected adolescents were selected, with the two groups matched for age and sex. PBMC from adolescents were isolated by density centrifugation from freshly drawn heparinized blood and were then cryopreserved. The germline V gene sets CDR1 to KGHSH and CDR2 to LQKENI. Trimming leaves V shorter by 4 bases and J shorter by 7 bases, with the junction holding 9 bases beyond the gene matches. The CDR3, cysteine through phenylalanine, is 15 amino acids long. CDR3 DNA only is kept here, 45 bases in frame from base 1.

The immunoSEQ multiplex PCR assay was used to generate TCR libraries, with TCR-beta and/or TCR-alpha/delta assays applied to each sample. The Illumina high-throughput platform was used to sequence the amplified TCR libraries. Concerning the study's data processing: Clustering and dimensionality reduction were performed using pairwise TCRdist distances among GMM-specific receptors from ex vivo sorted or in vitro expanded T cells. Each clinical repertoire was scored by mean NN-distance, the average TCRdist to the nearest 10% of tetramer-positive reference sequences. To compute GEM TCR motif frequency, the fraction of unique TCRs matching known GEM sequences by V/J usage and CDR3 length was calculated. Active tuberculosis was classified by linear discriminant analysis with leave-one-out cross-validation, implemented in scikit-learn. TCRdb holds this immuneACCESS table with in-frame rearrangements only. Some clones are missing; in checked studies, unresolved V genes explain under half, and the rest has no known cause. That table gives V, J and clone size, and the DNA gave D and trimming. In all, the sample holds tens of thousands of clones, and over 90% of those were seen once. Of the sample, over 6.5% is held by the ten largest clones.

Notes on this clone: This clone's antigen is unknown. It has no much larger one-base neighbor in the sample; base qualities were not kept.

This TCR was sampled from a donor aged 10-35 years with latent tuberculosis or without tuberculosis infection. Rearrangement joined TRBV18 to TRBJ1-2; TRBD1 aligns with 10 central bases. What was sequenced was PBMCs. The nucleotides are TGTGCCAGCTCACAACAGACAGGGGGCGAGGGTGGCTACACCTTC. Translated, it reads CASSQQTGGEGGYTF.